This T cell receptor beta chain appears in the sequencing data of a study of blood T cell repertoires in COVID-19. Germline-derived CDR1 and CDR2 are MDHEN and SYDVKM. V lost 2 bases, J lost 3 bases, and 22 bases lay in between. The length of the CDR3 is 18 residues. Assay: immunoSEQ multiplex PCR; the TCRdb copy retains only in-frame clones and omits some. The sample shows roughly 250,000 clones, 80% to 90% of them seen only once. Source material: PBMCs or T cells enriched from blood (not recorded which). The V call is TRBV28, the J call TRBJ1-1, with TRBD1 as a possible D gene (5 bases). This clonotype originated in a woman in her forties or fifties who had recovered from COVID-19. The CDR3 DNA follows: TGTGCCAGCAGTTTAAGGAGGGTCGTAATTTTGGGGGACACTGAAGCTTTCTTT. It codes for CASSLRRVVILGDTEAFF.